This is a list of T cell receptor beta chains from one sample in a study of blood T cell repertoires in COVID-19. Profiled with immunoSEQ multiplex PCR; TCRdb holds only in-frame clones, not every one. This repertoire shows 75,000 or so clones, roughly 88% found once; its top ten account for roughly 30%. The material sequenced was peripheral blood. These TCRs come from a man aged 45-65 years with acute or convalescent COVID-19. CDR3s leave out the opening cysteine and the closing phenylalanine or tryptophan. Each record gives: CDR3 protein, CDR3 length, V gene.

CDR3aa: ASSPRQGAGNTIY
len: 13
v_gene: TRBV4-2

CDR3aa: ASSLDPVGTGSRKLF
len: 15
v_gene: TRBV5-1

CDR3aa: ASSPRGGRYNSPLH
len: 14
v_gene: TRBV6-6

CDR3aa: ASSPASGGLGSPLH
len: 14
v_gene: TRBV27

CDR3aa: ASRVQGSYGYT
len: 11
v_gene: TRBV28

CDR3aa: ASSLVLGGGGTDTQY
len: 15
v_gene: TRBV5-1

CDR3aa: ASSNTGDTEAF
len: 11
v_gene: TRBV18

CDR3aa: ASSTDRVEAF
len: 10
v_gene: TRBV7-8

CDR3aa: ASSYLSGDFETQY
len: 13
v_gene: TRBV6-5

CDR3aa: ATSYYEASDTDTQY
len: 14
v_gene: TRBV15

CDR3aa: ASSSTRQALLTNEKLF
len: 16
v_gene: TRBV5-8

CDR3aa: ASSLVGVTGLGTEAF
len: 15
v_gene: TRBV5-6

CDR3aa: ASSPQGSDEKLF
len: 12
v_gene: TRBV27

CDR3aa: ASSDSEASYEQY
len: 12
v_gene: TRBV11-2

CDR3aa: ASSLGVGLLYGYT
len: 13
v_gene: TRBV5-4

CDR3aa: ASSLAGGTDTQY
len: 12
v_gene: TRBV28

CDR3aa: ASSLGSTMNTEAF
len: 13
v_gene: TRBV5-5

CDR3aa: ASSLYSSTDTQY
len: 12
v_gene: TRBV5-5

CDR3aa: ASSYLQGAGETQY
len: 13
v_gene: TRBV6-5

CDR3aa: ASSQEPDRALMNTEAF
len: 16
v_gene: TRBV4-2

CDR3aa: ASRLAGGPAGELF
len: 13
v_gene: TRBV7-2

CDR3aa: ASSYTADYGYT
len: 11
v_gene: TRBV7-9